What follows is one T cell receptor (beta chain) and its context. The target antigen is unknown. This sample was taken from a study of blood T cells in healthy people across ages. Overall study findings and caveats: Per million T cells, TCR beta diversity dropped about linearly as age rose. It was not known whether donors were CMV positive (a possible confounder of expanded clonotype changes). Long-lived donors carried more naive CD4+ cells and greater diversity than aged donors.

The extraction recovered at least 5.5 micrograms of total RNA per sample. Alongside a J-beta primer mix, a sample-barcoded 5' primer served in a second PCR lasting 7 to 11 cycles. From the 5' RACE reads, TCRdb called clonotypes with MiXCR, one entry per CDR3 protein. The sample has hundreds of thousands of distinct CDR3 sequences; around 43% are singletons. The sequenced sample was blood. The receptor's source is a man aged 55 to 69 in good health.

CDR3 sequence: CASSYRPGAGATYEQYF. The CDR3 DNA follows: TGTGCCAGCAGTTACCGACCGGGAGCGGGGGCCACCTACGAGCAGTACTTC. The chain carries TRBV6-2 or TRBV6-3 and TRBJ2-7, with 8 bases lining up with TRBD2. This CDR3 spans 17 amino acids. V lost 2 bases and J lost 2; bases outside the gene matches: 11. Germline CDR1 and CDR2: MNHEY and SVGEGT.